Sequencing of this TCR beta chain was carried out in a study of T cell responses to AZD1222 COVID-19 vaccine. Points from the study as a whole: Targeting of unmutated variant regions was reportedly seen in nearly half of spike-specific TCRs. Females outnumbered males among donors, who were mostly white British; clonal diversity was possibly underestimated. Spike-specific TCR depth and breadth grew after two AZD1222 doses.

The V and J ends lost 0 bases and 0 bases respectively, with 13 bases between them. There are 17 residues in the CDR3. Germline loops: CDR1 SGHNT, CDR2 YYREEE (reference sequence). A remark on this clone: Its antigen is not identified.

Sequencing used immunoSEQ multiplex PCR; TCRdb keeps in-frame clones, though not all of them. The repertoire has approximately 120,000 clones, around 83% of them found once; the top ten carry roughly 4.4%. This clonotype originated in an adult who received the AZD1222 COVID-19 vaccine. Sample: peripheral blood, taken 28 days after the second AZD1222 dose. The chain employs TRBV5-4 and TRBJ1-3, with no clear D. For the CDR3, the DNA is TGTGCCAGCAGCTTGGATCGGGTAGAGAGCTCTGGAAACACCATATATTTT. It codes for CASSLDRVESSGNTIYF.